These 32 T cell receptor beta chains were all obtained from the same sample, sequenced in a study of cytomegalovirus exposure and HLA in healthy donors. PCR involved 60 Vbeta and 13 Jbeta primers. Method: immunoSEQ multiplex PCR; TCRdb's copy keeps in-frame clones and lacks some. The data hold under 140,000 clones, with more than 60% observed a single time. Sequenced: PBMCs. These receptors all stem from a man aged 25-45 years in good health and CMV-seropositive.

The chain has TRBV2 and TRBJ2-5; 7 bases map to TRBD2. This CDR3 has 11 amino acids. Looked up from germline, CDR1 is SNHLY and CDR2 is FYNNEI. Trimming took 7 bases from V and 8 from J; bases not matched to a gene: 4. The CDR3 nucleotides are TGTGCCAGCATACGCGGGAGTACCCAGTACTTC. Amino acids: CASIRGSTQYF.

The J gene is TRBJ1-3, the V gene TRBV2, with D tentatively TRBD1 (5 bases). The ends were cut back, 5 bases at V and 0 bases at J, with 8 bases in the middle. CDR1 and CDR2 from the germline V gene are SNHLY and FYNNEI. There are 14 residues in the CDR3. The CDR3 sequence: CASSSGSSGNTIYF. The DNA for the CDR3 is TGTGCCAGCAGTTCAGGGTCCTCTGGAAACACCATATATTTT.

The rearrangement joins TRBV11-2 to TRBJ2-3; D is ambiguous. The CDR3 is 14 residues long. Looked up from germline, CDR1 is SGHAT and CDR2 is FQNNGV. The V end lost 5 bases, the J end lost 2 bases, and 11 bases lay between the germline ends. The CDR3 nucleotides are TGTGCCAGCAGCCGCTTAGTACTCACAGATACGCAGTATTTT. Protein sequence: CASSRLVLTDTQYF.

This clone appeared a few times. The V call is TRBV5-1, the J call TRBJ1-2; a weak D match, TRBD1 (6 bases). The CDR3 is made up of 15 amino acids. Trimming stripped 4 bases from V and 4 bases from J, with 17 bases between. Germline V lookup: CDR1 SGHRS, CDR2 YFSETQ. CDR3 residues: CASSPSIQGGYGYTF. The CDR3 bases are TGCGCCAGCAGCCCCAGTATACAGGGCGGCTATGGCTACACCTTC.

This clone was detected ten times or more. V gene TRBV29-1 combines with J gene TRBJ1-1; TRBD1 agrees at 9 bases. CDR3 length equals 14 residues. The ends lost 5 bases at V and 5 bases at J; junction bases unmatched: 9. In germline, CDR1 is SQVTM, CDR2 ANQGSEA. Here the CDR3 DNA reads TGCAGCGTTCAGGTTAGGACAGGGGTGACTGAAGCTTTCTTT. Amino acid sequence: CSVQVRTGVTEAFF.

The chain joins TRBV5-6 to TRBJ2-2, with 7 bases aligning to TRBD2. After removal of 5 bases from V and 6 bases from J, the junction contained 10 bases not matched to a gene. This CDR3 contains 15 residues. CDR1 and CDR2 (germline): SGHDT, YYEEEE. CDR3 region: CASSQWALAAGELFF. The CDR3 coding sequence is TGTGCCAGCAGTCAGTGGGCCCTAGCGGCCGGGGAGCTGTTTTTT.

The J gene is TRBJ2-6, the V gene TRBV28; D perhaps matches TRBD1 (6 bases). V was shortened by 8 bases and J by 1 base, with 12 bases between the two germline ends. Germline assignment: CDR1 MDHEN and CDR2 SYDVKM. The CDR3 runs 15 residues. This chain's CDR3 is CASEFGTSGANVLTF. CDR3 sequence (DNA): TGTGCCAGCGAATTCGGGACATCTGGGGCCAACGTCCTGACTTTC.

This clone was counted once. The J gene is TRBJ2-7, the V gene TRBV9, with 12 bases that match TRBD2. The CDR3 has 16 residues. V was clipped by 3 bases and J by 0 bases; unmatched bases: 4. Germline CDR1 is SGDLS and CDR2 is YYNGEE. The CDR3 loop is CASSAGLAGPSYEQYF. The CDR3 DNA reads TGTGCCAGCAGCGCCGGACTAGCGGGGCCCTCCTACGAGCAGTACTTC.

V gene TRBV14 combines with J gene TRBJ1-2; no definite D call. The V gene lost 6 bases and the J gene lost 5 bases, with 13 bases spanning the gap. Germline CDR1 and CDR2: SGHDN and FVKESK. CDR3 length: 13 residues. CDR3 coding DNA: TGTGCCAGCAGAAGGGAGGGCGAGTATGGCTACACCTTC. This encodes CASRREGEYGYTF.

This clone was seen only a few times. This chain uses TRBV25-1 with TRBJ2-2; maybe TRBD2 (6 bases). This CDR3 region has 15 residues. Germline V gene data show CDR1 as MGHDK and CDR2 as SYGVNS. Trimming removed 3 bases from V and 5 bases from J, with 13 bases in between. The CDR3 spells CASSDESRGTGELFF. The DNA of the CDR3 is TGTGCCAGCAGTGACGAGAGCCGGGGGACCGGGGAGCTGTTTTTT. Drawing the rest from reference TRBV25-1 and TRBJ2-2, the complete variable domain is EADIYQTPRYLVIGTGKKITLECSQTMGHDKMYWYQQDPGMELHLIHYSYGVNSTEKGDLSSESTVSRIRTEHFPLTLESARPSHTSQYLCASSDESRGTGELFFGEGSRLTVL.

The V call is TRBV7-2, the J call TRBJ1-6; 7 bases are a match to TRBD1. Germline CDR1 and CDR2: SGHTA and FQGNSA. The CDR3 length is 15 residues. The V gene end was trimmed by 3 bases and the J gene end by 9 bases; junction bases not matched to a gene: 8. This CDR3 is CASSLGTDGISPLHF. Here the CDR3 DNA reads TGTGCCAGCAGCTTGGGGACAGACGGGATTTCACCCCTCCACTTT. The complete variable domain, with remaining parts taken from reference TRBV7-2 and TRBJ1-6, reads GAGVSQSPSNKVTEKGKDVELRCDPISGHTALYWYRQSLGQGLEFLIYFQGNSAPDKSGLPSDRFSAERTGGSVSTLTIQRTQQEDSAVYLCASSLGTDGISPLHFGNGTRLTVT.

The chain recombines TRBV11-3 with TRBJ2-7; 8 nucleotides match TRBD1. Germline loops: CDR1 SGHNT, CDR2 YENEEA. The CDR3 runs 18 residues. V lost 0 bases, J lost 7 bases, and 17 bases stayed unmatched. Written as DNA, the CDR3 is TGTGCCAGCAGCTTAGATCGACTAGGACAGGGATTTGGAGGAGAGCAGTACTTC. It codes for CASSLDRLGQGFGGEQYF.

The V gene is TRBV5-1, the J gene TRBJ2-5, with 12 nucleotides matching TRBD2. Germline V gene data show CDR1 as SGHRS and CDR2 as YFSETQ. Germline trimming cut 4 bases from V and 1 base from J; bases unmatched to any gene: 2. The CDR3 is 15 amino acids. Written as DNA, the CDR3 is TGCGCCAGCAGCGCGGGACTAGCGGGCCAAGAGACCCAGTACTTC. As protein: CASSAGLAGQETQYF. Full variable domain (outside the CDR3, taken from reference TRBV5-1 and TRBJ2-5): KAGVTQTPRYLIKTRGQQVTLSCSPISGHRSVSWYQQTPGQGLQFLFEYFSETQRNKGNFPGRFSGRQFSNSRSEMNVSTLELGDSALYLCASSAGLAGQETQYFGPGTRLLVL.

The chain is built from TRBV4-1 and TRBJ2-6, with TRBD2 as a possible D gene (5 bases). V lost 1 base and J 0 bases, leaving 16 bases between the germline ends. This CDR3 comprises 19 residues. The germline V gene has CDR1 MGHRA and CDR2 YSYEKL. CDR3 nucleotides: TGCGCCAGCAGCCAAGCTATAGCGAGGATAAGCTCTGGGGCCAACGTCCTGACTTTC. Translating gives CASSQAIARISSGANVLTF.

CDR3 loop: CASSPHRRGGTEAFF. In nucleotides, the CDR3 is TGTGCCAGCAGTCCGCATAGGCGGGGGGGCACTGAAGCTTTCTTT. The rearrangement joins TRBV28 to TRBJ1-1; the D gene is possibly TRBD1 (5 bases). V shed 5 bases and J shed 4 bases, with 17 bases lying between them. The CDR3 consists of 15 residues. CDR1 and CDR2 from the germline V gene are MDHEN and SYDVKM.

The chain joins TRBV9 to TRBJ1-2; D is uncertain. V lost 0 bases and J lost 8, with 11 bases in between. Germline V gene sequence: CDR1 SGDLS, CDR2 YYNGEE. The CDR3 spans 13 residues. CDR3 nucleotide sequence: TGTGCCAGCAGCGTAGCCCTGACGCGGGGCTACACCTTC. Translating gives CASSVALTRGYTF. Looking up the rest from reference TRBV9 and TRBJ1-2 gives the full variable domain: DSGVTQTPKHLITATGQRVTLRCSPRSGDLSVYWYQQSLDQGLQFLIQYYNGEERAKGNILERFSAQQFPDLHSELNLSSLELGDSALYFCASSVALTRGYTFGSGTRLTVV.

The CDR3 nucleotides read TGTGCCAGCAGTGTACCCGGGGGGGATGAGCAGTTCTTC. Encoded protein: CASSVPGGDEQFF. The chain joins TRBV28 to TRBJ2-1; 8 positions agree with TRBD2. In germline, CDR1 is MDHEN, CDR2 SYDVKM. After removal of 5 bases from V and 8 bases from J, the junction contained 5 bases not matched to a gene. The CDR3 has 13 residues.

The V and J genes are TRBV18 and TRBJ2-3; 9 bases are shared with TRBD1. The CDR3 consists of 15 residues. The germline gives CDR1 KGHSH, CDR2 LQKENI. V dropped 3 bases and J dropped 6; count of bases not matched to a gene: 7. CDR3 DNA sequence: TGTGCCAGCTCACCGAGACAGGGGGGCAGGGATACGCAGTATTTT. Protein product: CASSPRQGGRDTQYF.

Worth noting for this clone: One end of the junction does not line up with germline, which may come from a read error. J is TRBJ2-2 and V is TRBV7-9, with TRBD1 matching over 10 bases. The CDR3 extends over 16 amino acids. Looked up from germline, CDR1 is SEHNR and CDR2 is FQNEAQ (reference sequence). The CDR3 DNA sequence: TGTTCCAGCAGCCTACCCGGGACAGGGGTGACCGGGGAGCTGTTTTTT. Encoded protein: CSSSLPGTGVTGELFF.

This rearrangement joins TRBV11-3 to TRBJ2-5; D is perhaps TRBD2 (5 bases). V dropped 8 bases and J dropped 7 bases, with 20 bases sitting between them. The germline gives CDR1 SGHNT, CDR2 YENEEA. CDR3 length: 14 amino acids. The CDR3 sequence: CASSRPEEDATQYF. As DNA, the CDR3 is TGTGCCAGCTCTCGCCCGGAGGAGGACGCGACCCAGTACTTC.

This chain uses TRBV25-1 with TRBJ2-6, with 8 bases fitting TRBD1. The CDR3 consists of 18 residues. Germline V CDR1 and CDR2: MGHDK, SYGVNS. J gave up 0 bases and V 3 bases, and 7 bases lay outside the gene matches. The CDR3 loop reads CASSDDRGSVSGANVLTF. The DNA of the CDR3 is TGTGCCAGCAGTGATGACAGGGGTTCGGTCTCTGGGGCCAACGTCCTGACTTTC.

The J gene is TRBJ1-4, the V gene TRBV7-9, with 10 bases identical to TRBD1. With V trimmed by 0 bases and J by 6 bases, 4 bases remained unmatched. The CDR3 has 16 residues. Looked up from germline, CDR1 is SEHNR and CDR2 is FQNEAQ (reference sequence). Here the CDR3 DNA reads TGTGCCAGCAGCTTAGCGGCCGGGACAGGGGATGAAAAACTGTTTTTT. This encodes CASSLAAGTGDEKLFF.

The V gene is TRBV2, the J gene TRBJ1-5; D not resolved. The CDR3 has 15 amino acids. Per the germline V gene, CDR1 is SNHLY and CDR2 is FYNNEI. The V end was cut by 3 bases, the J end by 0 bases, with 9 bases between. For the CDR3, the DNA is TGTGCCAGCAGTGATCGATTAGATAGCAATCAGCCCCAGCATTTT. This encodes CASSDRLDSNQPQHF.

This CDR3 reads CASSDAGGPDEQYF. CDR3 in DNA: TGTGCCAGCAGTGACGCGGGGGGGCCAGACGAGCAGTACTTC. The V call is TRBV2, the J call TRBJ2-7; 9 positions agree with TRBD2. Unmatched junction bases numbered 5, after V lost 3 bases and J lost 5 bases. From germline, CDR1 is SNHLY and CDR2 FYNNEI. The CDR3 is 14 residues long.

This sequence joins TRBV4-1 and TRBJ1-6; D is unresolved. The germline V gene has CDR1 MGHRA and CDR2 YSYEKL. This CDR3 comprises 16 residues. The ends were cut back, 0 bases at V and 4 bases at J, with 10 bases in the middle. As DNA, the CDR3 is TGCGCCAGCAGCCAAGATCGACGGGGTTATAATTCACCCCTCCACTTT. Protein sequence: CASSQDRRGYNSPLHF.

The chain uses TRBV7-2 and TRBJ2-5, with TRBD1 identical over 10 bases. The germline gives CDR1 SGHTA, CDR2 FQGNSA. V trimming: 1 base; J trimming: 5 bases; junction bases outside the gene matches: 4. The CDR3 covers 15 residues. CDR3 coding DNA: TGTGCCAGCAGCTTAGATGGGACAGGGGACGAGACCCAGTACTTC. It is translated as CASSLDGTGDETQYF.

CDR3 nucleotide sequence: TGTGCCAGCAGCGAGAGAGCAGGTTATAATTCACCCCTCCACTTT. Its translation is CASSERAGYNSPLHF. J is TRBJ1-6 and V is TRBV9, with unresolved D. The germline V gene encodes CDR1 SGDLS and CDR2 YYNGEE. With 3 bases removed from V and 4 bases from J, the gap between germline ends came to 11 bases. This CDR3 spans 15 amino acids.

The V and J genes are TRBV9 and TRBJ2-5; D is possibly TRBD2 (6 bases). Trimming removed 2 bases from V and 7 bases from J, with 27 bases in between. Germline V gene lookup returns CDR1 SGDLS and CDR2 YYNGEE. There are 18 residues in the CDR3. The DNA of the CDR3 is TGTGCCAGCAGCGTGGGGATGTGGCGGGACCAAAGCCAGGGGACCCAGTACTTC. Residues: CASSVGMWRDQSQGTQYF.

This sequence joins TRBV7-3 and TRBJ2-1; 8 nucleotides match TRBD2. This CDR3 comprises 16 residues. From germline, CDR1 is SGHTA and CDR2 FQGTGA. The V segment lost 1 base and the J segment 1 base; nucleotides outside the gene matches: 3. CDR3 protein: CASSLMSGGSYNEQFF. The CDR3 DNA reads as TGTGCCAGCAGCTTAATGAGCGGGGGTTCCTACAATGAGCAGTTCTTC.

This chain links TRBV27 with TRBJ2-5, with 7 bases matching TRBD1. Trimming cost V 5 bases and J 5 bases; bases outside gene matches: 11. The CDR3 consists of 15 residues. The germline gives CDR1 MNHEY, CDR2 SMNVEV (reference sequence). CDR3: CASSPRDSKAETQYF. Written as DNA, the CDR3 is TGTGCCAGCAGTCCCCGGGACAGTAAAGCGGAGACCCAGTACTTC.

This clone was detected a few times. The chain employs TRBV25-1 and TRBJ1-5; D uncertain. Germline lookup yields CDR1 MGHDK and CDR2 SYGVNS. The CDR3 is made up of 14 amino acids. Trimming removed 6 bases at V and 7 bases at J, with 16 bases between. The CDR3 loop reads CASSPGGQRQPQHF. CDR3 nucleotides: TGTGCCAGCAGCCCCGGTGGGCAAAGACAGCCCCAGCATTTT.

The rearrangement links TRBV19 to TRBJ1-1; possibly TRBD1 for D (6 bases). The CDR3 has 15 residues. V shed 1 base and J shed 1 base, with 10 bases lying between them. The germline gives CDR1 LNHDA, CDR2 SQIVND (reference sequence). The CDR3: CASSIAGQKNTEAFF. Here the CDR3 DNA reads TGTGCCAGTAGTATAGCTGGACAGAAGAACACTGAAGCTTTCTTT.